These T cell receptor beta chains were read from a single sample in a study of shared clonotypes between healthy human individuals. Measured with immunoSEQ multiplex PCR; TCRdb has only the in-frame clones, and not every one. The profile shows roughly 1,600,000 clones, 98% of them singletons. Sequenced: naive CD4+ T cells sorted from blood. The source of these receptors is a man aged 30 to 39 in good health. The CDR3 runs from the conserved cysteine through the conserved F or W. D genes are given only for firm matches. Not all rows give a size; the values are once, few, many and, for expanded clones, a class.

D gene,clone size,J gene,V gene,CDR3 length,CDR3 protein,CDR3 DNA
.,.,TRBJ2-7,TRBV6-5,14,CASSRQDTSYEQYF,TGTGCCAGCAGTCGACAGGACACCTCCTACGAGCAGTACTTC
TRBD1,.,TRBJ2-7,TRBV4-1,14,CASSHSGQAYEQYF,TGCGCCAGCAGCCACTCGGGACAGGCCTACGAGCAGTACTTC
.,.,TRBJ2-3,TRBV28,13,CASGQGGIYTQYF,TGTGCCAGCGGACAGGGAGGGATATATACGCAGTATTTT
TRBD1,.,TRBJ2-5,TRBV5-4,15,CASSLGQGSDETQYF,TGTGCCAGCAGCTTGGGACAGGGGTCCGACGAGACCCAGTACTTC
TRBD1,.,TRBJ1-5,TRBV7-2,14,CASTSGGYNQPQHF,TGTGCCAGCACCTCAGGGGGCTATAATCAGCCCCAGCATTTT
.,.,TRBJ1-4,TRBV7-4,15,CASSFTGVFNEKLFF,TGTGCCAGCAGCTTCACAGGAGTATTTAATGAAAAACTGTTTTTT
.,.,TRBJ1-3,TRBV6-6,15,CASSPLYPSGNTIYF,TGTGCCAGCAGTCCTCTATACCCCTCTGGAAACACCATATATTTT
.,.,TRBJ1-5,TRBV7-9,12,CASGGGNQPQHF,TGTGCCAGCGGGGGAGGCAATCAGCCCCAGCATTTT
.,.,TRBJ1-2,TRBV6-5,14,CASFEGRSPFGYTF,TGTGCCAGTTTTGAGGGGAGATCTCCTTTTGGCTACACCTTC
.,.,TRBJ2-6,TRBV18,16,CASSATTGSGANVLTF,TGTGCCAGCTCAGCGACGACAGGCTCTGGGGCCAACGTCCTGACTTTC
TRBD2,once,TRBJ2-7,TRBV10-3,18,CAIARSPRSGSRNYEQYF,TGTGCCATCGCCAGATCCCCCCGTAGCGGGAGTCGAAACTACGAGCAGTACTTC
.,once,TRBJ2-3,TRBV27,12,CASSFRGGTQYF,TGTGCCAGCAGTTTCAGGGGGGGTACGCAGTATTTT
TRBD2,.,TRBJ2-7,TRBV7-9,15,CASSSDSGRGAEQYF,TGTGCCAGCAGCTCTGACAGCGGGAGAGGTGCCGAGCAGTACTTC
.,.,TRBJ2-6,TRBV7-2,16,CASSLTGFSGANVLTF,TGTGCCAGCAGCTTGACAGGATTCTCTGGGGCCAACGTCCTGACTTTC
TRBD1,.,TRBJ2-7,TRBV18,15,CASSPEQGSSYEQYF,TGTGCCAGCTCACCGGAACAGGGGAGCTCCTACGAGCAGTACTTC
TRBD1,.,TRBJ1-4,TRBV6-5,14,CASSWVGQVEKLFF,TGTGCCAGCAGTTGGGTAGGACAGGTCGAAAAACTGTTTTTT
.,.,TRBJ1-1,TRBV5-8,12,CASSAWARGAFF,TGTGCCAGCAGCGCTTGGGCGCGGGGGGCTTTCTTT
.,.,TRBJ2-2,TRBV9,13,CASSLRRTGELFF,TGTGCCAGCAGCTTAAGACGCACCGGGGAGCTGTTTTTT
TRBD1,.,TRBJ2-7,TRBV7-2,15,CASSNQQGSSYEQYF,TGTGCCAGCAGCAACCAACAGGGGAGCTCCTACGAGCAGTACTTC